The 13 T cell receptor beta chains given below trace back to one sample, sequenced in a study of blood T cell repertoires in COVID-19. Assay: immunoSEQ multiplex PCR; the TCRdb copy retains only in-frame clones and omits some. Seen here are 130,000 or so clones, approximately 90% observed once, and the top ten hold 10%. The sequencing sample was made of peripheral blood. Every receptor here comes from a man in his fifties or sixties with acute or convalescent COVID-19.

The chain carries TRBV2 and TRBJ2-1, with TRBD2 identical over 11 bases. This CDR3 spans 15 amino acids. V trimming: 6 bases; J trimming: 5 bases; junction bases outside the gene matches: 6. Germline CDR1 reads SNHLY; CDR2 reads FYNNEI. This chain's CDR3 is CASSEKGLADNEQFF. The CDR3 DNA reads as TGTGCCAGCAGCGAAAAGGGACTAGCGGACAATGAGCAGTTCTTC.

The gene calls are TRBV5-1 and TRBJ1-2, with 7 bases aligning to TRBD1. This CDR3 is 13 amino acids long. Germline V CDR1 and CDR2: SGHRS, YFSETQ. Trimming cost V 3 bases and J 8 bases; bases outside gene matches: 7. The CDR3 loop reads CASSSTGNGGYTF. The CDR3 DNA follows: TGCGCCAGCAGCTCGACAGGGAACGGCGGCTACACCTTC.

The rearrangement uses TRBV5-4 and TRBJ1-1; the match to TRBD1 covers 8 bases. The V and J ends lost 3 bases and 5 bases, in that order; junction bases with no gene match: 9. Looked up from germline, CDR1 is SGHNT and CDR2 is YYREEE (reference sequence). This CDR3 region has 15 residues. CDR3 DNA sequence: TGTGCCAGCAGCTCCCCACGACAGGGGCTTACTGAAGCTTTCTTT. This translates into CASSSPRQGLTEAFF. The whole variable domain, remainder taken from reference TRBV5-4 and TRBJ1-1, is ETGVTQSPTHLIKTRGQQVTLRCSSQSGHNTVSWYQQALGQGPQFIFQYYREEENGRGNFPPRFSGLQFPNYSSELNVNALELDDSALYLCASSSPRQGLTEAFFGQGTRLTVV.

The gene calls are TRBV7-2 and TRBJ1-3; possibly TRBD1 for D (5 bases). V gave up 2 bases and J gave up 8 bases, with 10 bases separating them. Germline V gene sequence: CDR1 SGHTA, CDR2 FQGNSA. There are 13 residues in the CDR3. The CDR3 region is CASSLSIGDTIYF. Here the CDR3 DNA reads TGTGCCAGCAGCTTATCGATAGGGGACACCATATATTTT.

The chain employs TRBV30 and TRBJ1-1; 9 bases map to TRBD1. With V trimmed by 2 bases and J by 3 bases, 4 bases remained unmatched. Per germline, CDR1 GTSNPN and CDR2 SVGIG (reference sequence). The CDR3 length is 14 residues. CDR3 amino acids: CAWSRGQGDTEAFF. CDR3 sequence (DNA): TGTGCCTGGAGTAGGGGACAGGGCGACACTGAAGCTTTCTTT.

This chain joins TRBV7-2 and TRBJ2-7, with a weak D call TRBD2 (7 bases). The germline V gene has CDR1 SGHTA and CDR2 FQGNSA. The CDR3 extends over 15 amino acids. V lost 7 bases and J lost 7, with 23 bases in between. CDR3 sequence: CASNPRPGGREEQYF. CDR3 sequence (DNA): TGTGCCAGCAATCCCCGGCCCGGGGGGCGGGAGGAGCAGTACTTC.

This clone came up once. J is TRBJ2-5 and V is TRBV5-4; D might be TRBD1 (5 bases). Germline lookup yields CDR1 SGHNT and CDR2 YYREEE (reference sequence). Trimming took 7 bases from V and 5 from J, leaving 12 bases between them. There are 12 residues in the CDR3. The CDR3 protein is CASGALLETQYF. The CDR3 coding sequence is TGTGCCAGCGGGGCCCTCCTGGAGACCCAGTACTTC.

This rearrangement joins TRBV7-9 to TRBJ1-2, with 8 bases lining up with TRBD1. Germline V gives CDR1 SEHNR, CDR2 FQNEAQ (reference sequence). CDR3 size: 13 residues. V shed 6 bases, J shed 2 bases, and the junction held 2 bases outside the gene matches. The CDR3 is CASSRTGNYGYTF. CDR3 in DNA: TGTGCCAGCAGTCGGACAGGGAACTATGGCTACACCTTC.

The chain recombines TRBV7-9 with TRBJ1-2, with D tentatively TRBD1 (5 bases). V gave up 4 bases and J gave up 9 bases, with 18 bases separating them. Germline CDR1 and CDR2: SEHNR and FQNEAQ (reference sequence). The CDR3 extends over 14 amino acids. The CDR3 loop is CASSSAGVGPSYTF. DNA for the CDR3: TGTGCCAGCAGCTCTGCGGGGGTGGGGCCAAGCTACACCTTC.

This clone was found once. The chain couples TRBV6-5 to TRBJ2-7, with 11 positions matching TRBD1. V dropped 0 bases and J dropped 2; count of bases not matched to a gene: 3. In germline, CDR1 is MNHEY, CDR2 SVGAGI. The CDR3 sequence is 16 residues long. For the CDR3, the DNA is TGTGCCAGCAGTTACTCCGGGACAGGGGGACCCTACGAGCAGTACTTC. This translates into CASSYSGTGGPYEQYF.

This clone was counted a single time. J is TRBJ1-5 and V is TRBV18; D ambiguous. Germline V gene lookup returns CDR1 KGHSH and CDR2 LQKENI. V lost 6 bases and J lost 4, with 10 bases in between. The CDR3 loop spans 13 amino acids. This CDR3 reads CASSNGKNQPQHF. CDR3 bases: TGTGCCAGCTCGAACGGGAAGAATCAGCCCCAGCATTTT.

The chain links TRBV7-9 to TRBJ2-1, with 8 bases that match TRBD1. The CDR3 covers 13 residues. J gave up 8 bases and V 5 bases, and 5 bases lay outside the gene matches. Germline V lookup: CDR1 SEHNR, CDR2 FQNEAQ (reference sequence). CDR3 protein: CASSMDRAHEQFF. The DNA of the CDR3 is TGTGCCAGCAGCATGGACAGGGCACATGAGCAGTTCTTC. Based on the CDR3 plus reference TRBV7-9 and TRBJ2-1, the full variable domain is DTGVSQNPRHKITKRGQNVTFRCDPISEHNRLYWYRQTLGQGPEFLTYFQNEAQLEKSRLLSDRFSAERPKGSFSTLEIQRTEQGDSAMYLCASSMDRAHEQFFGPGTRLTVL.

The genes are TRBV7-9 and TRBJ1-4; 8 nucleotides align to TRBD1. Germline assignment: CDR1 SEHNR and CDR2 FQNEAQ (reference sequence). V shed 5 bases, J shed 7 bases, and the junction held 6 bases outside the gene matches. This CDR3 is built from 14 residues. Here the CDR3 DNA reads TGTGCCAGCAGCCCCGGACAGGGTCCTGAAAAACTGTTTTTT. This sequence encodes CASSPGQGPEKLFF.